This T cell receptor (beta chain) is from a study of patients and donors after allogeneic stem cell transplantation. In this sample, this clonotype turned up a few times. TCRdb re-derived calls from the RT-PCR reads in MiXCR, one entry per CDR3 protein. Of approximately 61,000 distinct CDR3 sequences listed, 13% are singletons. The CDR3 is made up of 14 amino acids. Germline V lookup: CDR1 LNHDA, CDR2 SQIVND (reference sequence). Trimming pared 4 bases from V and 2 bases from J, leaving 10 bases between. The rearrangement joins TRBV19 to TRBJ2-3; D not resolved. The sequence derives from a human donor who was either an allogeneic HSCT recipient or a stem cell or donor lymphocyte infusion donor (not recorded which). It is not recorded whose cells these are; they may come from a transplant donor. Sequencing used blood, either unsorted or a sorted T cell fraction (not recorded which). The CDR3 DNA reads as TGTGCCAGTAGTAACCCCCAGGTCACAGATACGCAGTATTTT. It codes for CASSNPQVTDTQYF.